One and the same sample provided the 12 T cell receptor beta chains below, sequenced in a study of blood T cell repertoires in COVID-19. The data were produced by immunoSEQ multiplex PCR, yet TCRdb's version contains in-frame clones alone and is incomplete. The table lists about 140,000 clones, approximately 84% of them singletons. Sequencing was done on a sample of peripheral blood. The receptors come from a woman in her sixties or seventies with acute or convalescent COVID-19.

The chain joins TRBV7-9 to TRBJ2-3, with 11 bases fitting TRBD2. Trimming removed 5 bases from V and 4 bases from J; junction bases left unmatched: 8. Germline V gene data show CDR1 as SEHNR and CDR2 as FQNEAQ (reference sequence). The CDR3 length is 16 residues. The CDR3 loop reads CASSRVLAGVPDTQYF. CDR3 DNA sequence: TGTGCCAGCAGCCGAGTACTAGCGGGAGTACCAGATACGCAGTATTTT. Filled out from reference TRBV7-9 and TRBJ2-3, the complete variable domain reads DTGVSQNPRHKITKRGQNVTFRCDPISEHNRLYWYRQTLGQGPEFLTYFQNEAQLEKSRLLSDRFSAERPKGSFSTLEIQRTEQGDSAMYLCASSRVLAGVPDTQYFGPGTRLTVL.

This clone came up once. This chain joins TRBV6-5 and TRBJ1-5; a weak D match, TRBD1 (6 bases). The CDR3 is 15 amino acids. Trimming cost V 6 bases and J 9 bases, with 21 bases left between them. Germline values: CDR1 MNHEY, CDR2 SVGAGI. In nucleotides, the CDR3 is TGTGCCAGCAGGGGGGCTTCAGGGTCCGGGTCGCCCCAGCATTTT. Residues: CASRGASGSGSPQHF.

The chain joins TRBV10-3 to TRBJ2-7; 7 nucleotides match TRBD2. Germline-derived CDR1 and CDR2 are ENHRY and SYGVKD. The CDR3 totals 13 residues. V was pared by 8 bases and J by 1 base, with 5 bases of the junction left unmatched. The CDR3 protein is CAILASGSYEQYF. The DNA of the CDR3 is TGTGCCATCCTGGCTAGCGGATCCTACGAGCAGTACTTC.

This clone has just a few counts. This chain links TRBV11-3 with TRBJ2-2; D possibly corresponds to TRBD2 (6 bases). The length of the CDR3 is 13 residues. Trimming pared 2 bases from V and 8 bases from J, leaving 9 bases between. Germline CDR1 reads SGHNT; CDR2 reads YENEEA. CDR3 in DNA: TGTGCCAGCAGCTTAACGGGACTTGGGGAGCTGTTTTTT. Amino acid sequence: CASSLTGLGELFF.

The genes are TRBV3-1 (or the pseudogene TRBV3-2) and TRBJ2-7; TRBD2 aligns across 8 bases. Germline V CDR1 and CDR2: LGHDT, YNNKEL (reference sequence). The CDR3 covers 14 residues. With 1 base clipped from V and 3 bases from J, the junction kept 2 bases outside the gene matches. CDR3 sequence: CASSQGTSYYEQYF. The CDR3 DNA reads TGTGCCAGCAGCCAAGGGACTAGCTACTACGAGCAGTACTTC.

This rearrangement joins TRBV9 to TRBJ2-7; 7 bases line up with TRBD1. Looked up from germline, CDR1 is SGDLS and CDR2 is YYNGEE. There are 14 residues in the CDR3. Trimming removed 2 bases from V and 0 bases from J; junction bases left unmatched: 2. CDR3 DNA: TGTGCCAGCAGCGTTGGACAGGTCTCCTACGAGCAGTACTTC. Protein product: CASSVGQVSYEQYF.

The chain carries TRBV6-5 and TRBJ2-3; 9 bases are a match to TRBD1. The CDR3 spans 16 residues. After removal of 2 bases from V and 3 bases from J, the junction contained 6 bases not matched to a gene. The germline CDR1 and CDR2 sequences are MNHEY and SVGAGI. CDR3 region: CASSYMPGQGTDTQYF. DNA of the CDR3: TGTGCCAGCAGTTACATGCCGGGACAGGGAACAGATACGCAGTATTTT.

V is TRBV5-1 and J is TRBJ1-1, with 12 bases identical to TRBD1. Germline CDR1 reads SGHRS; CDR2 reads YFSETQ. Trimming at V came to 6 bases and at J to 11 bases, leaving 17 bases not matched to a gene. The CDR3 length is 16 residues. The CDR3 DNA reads TGCGCCAGCACTCTGGGACAGGGGGCGGCTAGGAATCGGGCTTTCTTT. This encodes CASTLGQGAARNRAFF. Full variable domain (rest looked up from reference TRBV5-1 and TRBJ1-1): KAGVTQTPRYLIKTRGQQVTLSCSPISGHRSVSWYQQTPGQGLQFLFEYFSETQRNKGNFPGRFSGRQFSNSRSEMNVSTLELGDSALYLCASTLGQGAARNRAFFGQGTRLTVV.

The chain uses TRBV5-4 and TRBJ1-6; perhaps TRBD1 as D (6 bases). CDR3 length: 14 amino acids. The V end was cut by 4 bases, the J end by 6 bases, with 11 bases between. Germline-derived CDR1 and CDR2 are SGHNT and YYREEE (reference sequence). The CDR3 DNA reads TGTGCCAGCAGCCGACAGGACCCTAATTCACCCCTCCACTTT. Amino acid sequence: CASSRQDPNSPLHF.

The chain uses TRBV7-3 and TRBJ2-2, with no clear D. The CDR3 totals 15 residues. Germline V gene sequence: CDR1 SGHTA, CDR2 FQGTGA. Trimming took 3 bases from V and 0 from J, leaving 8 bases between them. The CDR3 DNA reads TGTGCCAGCAGCTTTCAACACCCGAACACCGGGGAGCTGTTTTTT. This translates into CASSFQHPNTGELFF.

CDR3 DNA: TGTGCCAGCAGCGACGCAGGAAAGACCGATGAGCAGTTCTTC. Residues: CASSDAGKTDEQFF. The rearrangement links TRBV28 to TRBJ2-1; no firm D call. This CDR3 has 14 residues. CDR1 is MDHEN, CDR2 SYDVKM, per germline. Between the trimmed V and J ends, which lost 6 bases and 8 bases, there was a span of 17 bases.

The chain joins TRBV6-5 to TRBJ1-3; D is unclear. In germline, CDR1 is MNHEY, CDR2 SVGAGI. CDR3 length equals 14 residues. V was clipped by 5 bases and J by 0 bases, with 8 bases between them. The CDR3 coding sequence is TGTGCCAGCAGTACCTACGACTCTGGAAACACCATATATTTT. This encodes CASSTYDSGNTIYF.